The rows below give T cell receptor beta chains drawn from one sample of a study of cytomegalovirus exposure and HLA in healthy donors. Method: immunoSEQ multiplex PCR; TCRdb's copy keeps in-frame clones and lacks some. In the table there are approximately 180,000 clones, around nine tenths of which are singletons. The specimen sequenced was PBMCs. These receptors came from a woman under 40 in good health and CMV-seronegative. The CDR3 runs from the conserved cysteine through the conserved F or W. D genes are given only for firm matches. Size is omitted from some rows. Given values are once, few, many or a class for expanded clones.

size	D	V	J	CDR3	DNA
once	TRBD2	TRBV7-9	TRBJ2-4	CASRPVAGEGIQYF	TGTGCCAGCAGGCCGGTAGCGGGGGAAGGTATTCAGTACTTC
NA	NA	TRBV5-4	TRBJ2-1	CASSPGRHNEQFF	TGTGCCAGCAGCCCGGGTCGGCACAATGAGCAGTTCTTC
few	TRBD2	TRBV2	TRBJ2-2	CASSWTSNLAGELFF	TGTGCCAGCAGTTGGACTAGTAATCTAGCCGGGGAGCTGTTTTTT
few	NA	TRBV5-1	TRBJ2-2	CATGDFSTGELFF	TGCGCCACCGGGGACTTTTCCACCGGGGAGCTGTTTTTT
NA	TRBD1	TRBV18	TRBJ1-6	CASSPGTGENSPLHF	TGTGCCAGCTCACCAGGGACAGGAGAGAATTCACCCCTCCACTTT
NA	NA	TRBV4-3	TRBJ2-2	CASSQAWGPGTGELFF	TGCGCCAGCAGCCAAGCGTGGGGGCCGGGCACCGGGGAGCTGTTTTTT
NA	NA	TRBV27	TRBJ2-7	CASSLVGDSYEQYF	TGTGCCAGCAGTTTAGTAGGGGACTCCTACGAGCAGTACTTC
NA	TRBD1	TRBV11-3	TRBJ2-1	CASSKRDSNEQFF	TGTGCCAGCAGCAAACGGGACAGCAATGAGCAGTTCTTC
once	NA	TRBV30	TRBJ1-1	CAWSLEGRFMTEAFF	TGTGCCTGGAGTCTGGAGGGCAGATTTATGACTGAAGCTTTCTTT
few	NA	TRBV13	TRBJ2-4	CASSSKGTSGNIQYF	TGTGCCAGCAGCTCCAAGGGAACGAGCGGAAACATTCAGTACTTC
NA	TRBD1	TRBV9	TRBJ1-1	CASSVDRGQTEAFF	TGTGCCAGCAGCGTAGATAGGGGGCAAACTGAAGCTTTCTTT
NA	NA	TRBV27	TRBJ2-4	CASSFQAGLAKNIQYF	TGTGCCAGCAGTTTTCAGGCAGGGCTAGCCAAAAACATTCAGTACTTC
NA	TRBD2	TRBV13	TRBJ2-3	CASSSTSGGSRQYF	TGTGCCAGCAGCTCGACTAGCGGGGGGAGCCGGCAGTATTTT
NA	TRBD1	TRBV10-3	TRBJ1-1	CAISDQRTGYTEAFF	TGTGCCATCAGTGACCAGCGGACAGGCTACACTGAAGCTTTCTTT
NA	NA	TRBV5-6	TRBJ2-1	CASSLASGYYNEQFF	TGTGCCAGCAGCTTGGCTTCAGGGTATTACAATGAGCAGTTCTTC
NA	NA	TRBV5-1	TRBJ1-2	CASSRGNYGYTF	TGCGCCAGCAGCCGGGGTAACTATGGCTACACCTTC
once	NA	TRBV29-1	TRBJ1-1	CSVLGPRGNTEAFF	TGCAGCGTTTTAGGCCCCAGGGGGAACACTGAAGCTTTCTTT
few	NA	TRBV2	TRBJ2-5	CASHRLFGTRGKETQYF	TGTGCCAGCCACAGACTATTCGGGACTCGCGGGAAAGAGACCCAGTACTTC
NA	TRBD2	TRBV5-6	TRBJ2-5	CASSPTVAGGPVTQYF	TGTGCCAGCAGCCCCACGGTGGCGGGGGGGCCCGTGACCCAGTACTTC
NA	TRBD1	TRBV7-9	TRBJ1-1	CASSAAGGGYTEAFF	TGTGCCAGCAGTGCCGCAGGGGGCGGGTATACTGAAGCTTTCTTT
NA	TRBD1	TRBV7-9	TRBJ2-7	CASSLVGRAGGNEQYF	TGTGCCAGCAGCTTAGTGGGACGGGCAGGGGGTAACGAGCAGTACTTC
NA	NA	TRBV10-3	TRBJ1-2	CALRSDYGYTF	TGTGCCCTCAGGTCGGACTATGGCTACACCTTC
NA	NA	TRBV9	TRBJ1-2	CASSVESGDYGYTF	TGTGCCAGCAGCGTAGAGTCAGGGGACTATGGCTACACCTTC
NA	NA	TRBV7-8	TRBJ1-5	CASSLAVTGSDSNQPQHF	TGTGCCAGCAGCTTAGCCGTTACAGGGTCAGATTCCAATCAGCCCCAGCATTTT